This T cell receptor beta chain derives from a study of T-cell reconstitution after alpha-beta-depleted transplantation in children. Study-wide findings and caveats: Expanded graft clones numbering several hundred reportedly gave rise to alpha-beta T cells about two months after transplant. The authors attributed T-cell counts and diversity one year after transplant mostly to newly produced T cells. Surviving recipient T cells and thymic progenitors underlay high day-60 TCRbeta diversity in some patients.

Unique molecular identifiers tagged the TCRbeta library. TCRdb recomputed calls from the PCR reads with MiXCR, one row per CDR3 protein. This sample has 90,000 to 150,000 distinct CDR3 sequences, with about 23% found just once. For this clonotype: Its antigen remains unidentified.

CDR1 is SGHVS, CDR2 FQNEAQ, per germline. V was clipped by 3 bases and J by 4 bases, with 15 bases between them. CDR3 length: 16 residues. The chain carries TRBV7-8 and TRBJ2-2, with D possibly TRBD1 on 5 matching bases. Sequencing was performed on PBMCs, mostly from graft donor cells, taken 180 days after TCRalphabeta/CD19-depleted stem cell transplant. This sequence was found in a male patient aged 2-15 years who had a stem cell transplant for chronic granulomatous disease, so the T cells may come from the graft donor. In nucleotides, the CDR3 is TGTGCCAGCAGCTTCAACAGGCCGCCGCTCACCGGGGAGCTGTTTTTT. This sequence encodes CASSFNRPPLTGELFF.